Listed below are T cell receptor beta chains from one sample, sequenced in a study of T cells in localized non-small cell lung cancer. Profiling relied on immunoSEQ multiplex PCR, and the TCRdb table lists in-frame clones only, not all of them. The table lists under 65,000 clones, approximately 80% of them singletons. The sequencing used peripheral blood, collected before any cancer treatment. Source of these receptors: an older female donor with stage II squamous cell lung carcinoma. CDR3s include the opening cysteine and the closing phenylalanine or tryptophan. Fields, in order: J gene, D gene, clone size, V gene, CDR3 length, CDR3 protein, CDR3 DNA. D genes are given only for firm matches. Only part of the rows carry a size: once, few, many, or a class if the clone is expanded.

J: TRBJ1-5; D: TRBD1; size: few; V: TRBV7-2; length: 17; CDR3: CASSLDRSSYSNQPQHF; DNA: TGTGCCAGCAGCCTGGACAGGAGCTCTTATAGCAATCAGCCCCAGCATTTT
J: TRBJ2-3; D: -; size: -; V: TRBV11-2; length: 11; CDR3: CASTAANTQYF; DNA: TGTGCCAGCACCGCGGCAAATACGCAGTATTTT
J: TRBJ1-1; D: -; size: -; V: TRBV5-1; length: 12; CDR3: CASEGLNTEAFF; DNA: TGCGCCAGCGAGGGGCTGAACACTGAAGCTTTCTTT
J: TRBJ1-3; D: TRBD1; size: -; V: TRBV7-3; length: 16; CDR3: CASSPRGGVSGNTIYF; DNA: TGTGCCAGCAGCCCCCGAGGGGGCGTCTCTGGAAACACCATATATTTT
J: TRBJ1-4; D: TRBD1; size: -; V: TRBV19; length: 15; CDR3: CASSIVDRVDEKLFF; DNA: TGTGCCAGTAGTATAGTTGACAGGGTGGACGAAAAACTGTTTTTT
J: TRBJ1-2; D: TRBD1; size: few; V: TRBV27; length: 17; CDR3: CASSLRRQGGRGYGYTF; DNA: TGTGCCAGCAGTTTAAGGAGACAGGGAGGGAGGGGCTATGGCTACACCTTC
J: TRBJ2-6; D: -; size: -; V: TRBV2; length: 14; CDR3: CASKTGRGANVLTF; DNA: TGTGCCAGCAAGACAGGTCGCGGGGCCAACGTCCTGACTTTC
J: TRBJ1-2; D: TRBD1; size: -; V: TRBV5-1; length: 13; CDR3: CASSWDSFYGYTF; DNA: TGCGCCAGCAGCTGGGACAGCTTCTATGGCTACACCTTC
J: TRBJ1-2; D: TRBD1; size: -; V: TRBV6-4; length: 15; CDR3: CASSDYGTGDHGYTF; DNA: TGTGCCAGCAGTGACTATGGGACAGGGGATCATGGCTACACCTTC
J: TRBJ2-1; D: TRBD2; size: -; V: TRBV29-1; length: 13; CDR3: CSVVAGGWDEQFF; DNA: TGCAGCGTTGTTGCGGGGGGATGGGATGAGCAGTTCTTC
J: TRBJ1-3; D: -; size: -; V: TRBV5-1; length: 16; CDR3: CASSLALASSGNTIYF; DNA: TGCGCCAGCAGCTTGGCCTTGGCCAGCTCTGGAAACACCATATATTTT
J: TRBJ1-5; D: TRBD1; size: -; V: TRBV2; length: 15; CDR3: CASSENRGSNQPQHF; DNA: TGTGCCAGCAGTGAGAACAGGGGGAGCAATCAGCCCCAGCATTTT
J: TRBJ2-1; D: -; size: -; V: TRBV15; length: 17; CDR3: CATSARFRRTEDNEQFF; DNA: TGTGCCACCAGCGCCCGATTTCGTAGGACCGAGGATAATGAGCAGTTCTTC
J: TRBJ1-2; D: -; size: once; V: TRBV6-4; length: 12; CDR3: CASSEWPPPYTF; DNA: TGTGCCAGCAGTGAATGGCCCCCCCCCTACACCTTC
J: TRBJ2-1; D: TRBD2; size: -; V: TRBV19; length: 15; CDR3: CASRDSGGLRDEQFF; DNA: TGTGCCAGTAGGGACAGCGGGGGCCTCCGGGATGAGCAGTTCTTC
J: TRBJ2-7; D: -; size: once; V: TRBV9; length: 14; CDR3: CASSDRALGGEQYF; DNA: TGTGCCAGCAGCGACCGGGCCCTCGGCGGCGAGCAGTACTTC
J: TRBJ2-3; D: TRBD2; size: once; V: TRBV5-6; length: 16; CDR3: CASSLGSGGARDTQYF; DNA: TGTGCCAGCAGCTTGGGTAGCGGGGGGGCCAGAGATACGCAGTATTTT
J: TRBJ2-2; D: TRBD2; size: -; V: TRBV5-1; length: 17; CDR3: CASSSSLRGENTGELFF; DNA: TGCGCCAGCAGCTCCAGTTTGCGGGGGGAGAACACCGGGGAGCTGTTTTTT
J: TRBJ1-2; D: -; size: -; V: TRBV15; length: 13; CDR3: CATSRGKLYGYTF; DNA: TGTGCCACCAGCAGAGGAAAGCTTTATGGCTACACCTTC
J: TRBJ1-5; D: -; size: -; V: TRBV28; length: 14; CDR3: CASSLAGNNQPQHF; DNA: TGTGCCAGCAGTCTGGCAGGGAACAATCAGCCCCAGCATTTT
J: TRBJ1-2; D: -; size: -; V: TRBV5-4; length: 13; CDR3: CACRPGTNYGYTF; DNA: TGTGCCTGCCGACCTGGGACTAACTATGGCTACACCTTC
J: TRBJ2-3; D: TRBD1; size: -; V: TRBV6-1; length: 15; CDR3: CASRLQGAGTDTQYF; DNA: TGTGCCAGCAGGCTTCAGGGGGCCGGCACAGATACGCAGTATTTT
J: TRBJ2-3; D: -; size: -; V: TRBV7-2; length: 14; CDR3: CASSLGPSTDTQYF; DNA: TGTGCCAGCAGCTTAGGACCTAGCACAGATACGCAGTATTTT
J: TRBJ2-2; D: TRBD2; size: -; V: TRBV9; length: 15; CDR3: CASSRVSGANGELFF; DNA: TGTGCCAGCAGCCGCGTGAGCGGGGCTAACGGGGAGCTGTTTTTT
J: TRBJ1-4; D: -; size: -; V: TRBV2; length: 14; CDR3: CASSGQHWDEKLFF; DNA: TGTGCCAGCAGTGGCCAACACTGGGATGAAAAACTGTTTTTT
J: TRBJ2-3; D: TRBD2; size: -; V: TRBV19; length: 18; CDR3: CASSSRGLRGLAEDTQYF; DNA: TGTGCCAGTAGTTCAAGAGGGTTGAGGGGACTAGCGGAAGATACGCAGTATTTT
J: TRBJ1-1; D: TRBD1; size: -; V: TRBV4-3; length: 15; CDR3: CASSQDVAGGTEAFF; DNA: TGCGCCAGCAGCCAAGATGTCGCAGGGGGCACTGAAGCTTTCTTT
J: TRBJ2-5; D: -; size: -; V: TRBV2; length: 14; CDR3: CASSDGQRQETQYF; DNA: TGTGCCAGCAGCGACGGACAGAGACAAGAGACCCAGTACTTC
J: TRBJ2-7; D: -; size: -; V: TRBV12-5; length: 15; CDR3: CASAPQGFGPHEQYF; DNA: TGTGCTAGTGCCCCTCAGGGCTTTGGGCCCCACGAGCAGTACTTC
J: TRBJ1-1; D: -; size: few; V: TRBV10-1; length: 15; CDR3: CASSESQEVYAEAFF; DNA: TGCGCCAGCAGTGAGTCGCAGGAGGTGTACGCTGAAGCTTTCTTT
J: TRBJ1-3; D: TRBD1; size: -; V: TRBV29-1; length: 13; CDR3: CSVHRGSGNTIYF; DNA: TGCAGCGTCCACAGGGGCTCTGGAAACACCATATATTTT
J: TRBJ2-5; D: -; size: -; V: TRBV27; length: 14; CDR3: CASGERGFIETQYF; DNA: TGTGCCAGCGGGGAGCGAGGGTTTATAGAGACCCAGTACTTC
J: TRBJ2-1; D: -; size: -; V: TRBV7-9; length: 15; CDR3: CASSRSSSSYNEQFF; DNA: TGTGCCAGCAGCCGCTCTTCCAGCTCCTACAATGAGCAGTTCTTC
J: TRBJ1-2; D: -; size: -; V: TRBV2; length: 16; CDR3: CARLPGNGSSSYGYTF; DNA: TGTGCCAGACTACCCGGAAATGGCAGTTCGAGCTATGGCTACACCTTC
J: TRBJ1-2; D: TRBD1; size: -; V: TRBV25-1; length: 14; CDR3: CASSDPGTGSGYTF; DNA: TGTGCCAGCAGTGATCCGGGGACAGGGAGTGGCTACACCTTC
J: TRBJ1-2; D: -; size: -; V: TRBV5-5; length: 13; CDR3: CASSLGANYGYTF; DNA: TGTGCCAGCAGCCTCGGGGCCAACTATGGCTACACCTTC
J: TRBJ2-4; D: -; size: -; V: TRBV1; length: 20; CDR3: CTSSQWGLATASHGKNIQYF; DNA: TGCACCAGCAGCCAATGGGGGTTAGCAACAGCCTCCCATGGCAAAAACATTCAGTACTTC
J: TRBJ1-6; D: TRBD1; size: few; V: TRBV7-9; length: 13; CDR3: CASSKTGDSPLHF; DNA: TGTGCCAGCAGCAAGACAGGGGACTCACCCCTCCACTTT
J: TRBJ1-5; D: TRBD1; size: -; V: TRBV6-1; length: 15; CDR3: CASRGGTGGTQPQHF; DNA: TGTGCCAGCAGGGGGGGGACAGGGGGCACTCAGCCCCAGCATTTT
J: TRBJ1-3; D: -; size: -; V: TRBV7-3; length: 16; CDR3: CASSPTVGGPGNTIYF; DNA: TGTGCCAGCAGCCCCACGGTCGGGGGGCCTGGAAACACCATATATTTT
J: TRBJ2-2; D: TRBD1; size: few; V: TRBV5-1; length: 15; CDR3: CASSPRQGAGGELFF; DNA: TGCGCCAGCAGCCCGCGGCAGGGGGCAGGCGGGGAGCTGTTTTTT
J: TRBJ1-5; D: -; size: -; V: TRBV21-1; length: 15; CDR3: CASSKARSNNQPQHF; DNA: TGTGCCAGCAGCAAAGCGAGGTCCAACAATCAGCCCCAGCATTTT
J: TRBJ1-4; D: -; size: -; V: TRBV6-1; length: 16; CDR3: CASSEHPSGAFEKLFF; DNA: TGTGCCAGCAGTGAACACCCGAGCGGCGCCTTCGAAAAACTGTTTTTT
J: TRBJ2-5; D: TRBD2; size: -; V: TRBV6-6; length: 16; CDR3: CASSVSPGGGGETQYF; DNA: TGTGCCAGCAGTGTATCCCCCGGGGGGGGTGGGGAGACCCAGTACTTC
J: TRBJ2-4; D: TRBD1; size: -; V: TRBV19; length: 11; CDR3: CASNRGNIQYF; DNA: TGTGCCAGCAACAGGGGGAACATTCAGTACTTC
J: TRBJ1-4; D: TRBD1; size: -; V: TRBV5-6; length: 14; CDR3: CASSPSDRAEKLFF; DNA: TGTGCCAGCAGCCCCTCGGACAGGGCTGAAAAACTGTTTTTT
J: TRBJ1-5; D: -; size: -; V: TRBV10-3; length: 14; CDR3: CAISEGSNNQPQHF; DNA: TGTGCCATCAGTGAGGGGAGCAACAATCAGCCCCAGCATTTT
J: TRBJ2-7; D: -; size: -; V: TRBV7-9; length: 12; CDR3: CASSPLVDEQYF; DNA: TGTGCCAGCAGCCCCCTTGTCGACGAGCAGTACTTC
J: TRBJ1-1; D: -; size: -; V: TRBV14; length: 15; CDR3: CASSQSGVQGIGAFF; DNA: TGTGCCAGCAGCCAAAGCGGGGTCCAGGGGATAGGGGCTTTCTTT
J: TRBJ1-2; D: TRBD1; size: -; V: TRBV9; length: 13; CDR3: CASTAGDRALITF; DNA: TGTGCCAGCACCGCGGGGGACAGGGCCCTAATCACCTTC
J: TRBJ2-7; D: -; size: -; V: TRBV23-1; length: 17; CDR3: CASSQSSGLGYSYEQYF; DNA: TGCGCCAGCAGTCAATCCTCAGGTCTGGGTTACTCCTACGAGCAGTACTTC
J: TRBJ1-1; D: TRBD1; size: -; V: TRBV6-5; length: 15; CDR3: CASSYPAGGSTEAFF; DNA: TGTGCCAGCAGTTACCCCGCAGGGGGGAGCACTGAAGCTTTCTTT
J: TRBJ1-2; D: -; size: -; V: TRBV30; length: 13; CDR3: CAWSAGPEYGYTF; DNA: TGTGCCTGGAGTGCGGGACCCGAATATGGCTACACCTTC